This T cell receptor beta chain emerged from a study of tumor-infiltrating lymphocytes in primary liver carcinoma (dated by TCRdb to about 2017). General notes on the study: Hepatocellular carcinoma (four) or combined HCC and intrahepatic cholangiocarcinoma (one) was present in the five patients, who were three men and two women aged 30 to 69 years. Each sample produced about 3.5 to 7.5 million productive TCRbeta reads, and read depth showed no significant difference between tissue types. The five patients had tumors of stage T1-T3 N0M0, with maximum diameters ranging from about 4 to 11 cm. The 25 tumor region samples were profiled with Agilent mRNA microarrays so that TCRbeta repertoire diversity could be related to the local molecular phenotype. The study combined TCRbeta repertoire sequencing, expression microarrays and whole-exome sequencing across five regions of each liver tumor, with adjacent normal tissue and blood. A total of 35 or so specimens from 5 patients went through TCRbeta repertoire sequencing, namely 25 tumor regions, 5 adjacent noncancerous liver tissues and 5 peripheral blood samples. Technical replicate repertoires showed high reproducibility, with mean shared-clone rates approximately 0.9 and correlation coefficients above 0.95.

Details on this clonotype: No cognate antigen has been identified for it. No quality values exist for individual bases; no much larger clone is one base distant.

Total RNA and DNA were co-extracted from 20-30 mg of bulk tissue with the AllPrep DNA/RNA mini kit, without cell sorting. Four to six patients with histopathologically diagnosed primary liver carcinoma underwent surgical resection in China between late 2015 and 2016. At the time of sampling, the patients were treatment-naive and had chronic HBV infection. Five spatially separated regions were sampled per tumor: superior, inferior, left-lateral and right-lateral poles, plus the tumor centre. Histology showed that every tumor sample contained more than 80% viable tumor cells. Fresh tumor and adjacent tissue pieces were bisected, with one half stored in RNAlater at -80 degrees C and the other half sent for histology. The full study reports these points: Compared with blood, tumors had a significantly larger share of the repertoire taken up by the top 250 clones (p = 0.039). The study included only a handful of patients, and the authors note findings should be validated in a larger study. Because only the TCR beta chain was sequenced and unpaired alpha chains were not captured, true repertoire diversity is likely underestimated. Pairs of tumor regions showed greater repertoire overlap (mean about 36%) than tumor-adjacent pairs (17%) or tumor-blood pairs (approximately 15%), which is consistent with antigen-driven expansion. Just about 7.5-25% of top clones turned up in all five regions of a tumor, which suggests spatial heterogeneity among tumor-infiltrating T cells. Bulk unsorted samples precluded comparing CD4+ and CD8+ T cell repertoires.

The CDR3, from cysteine to phenylalanine, totals 13 residues. Left in the record is the CDR3 DNA by itself, 39 bases read in frame from the first base. The junction carries 12 bases between V and J, which are trimmed by 4 bases and 11 bases respectively. From a lookup of the germline V gene, CDR1 and CDR2 are LGHNA and YSLEER. TCRbeta-specific cDNA was reverse-transcribed from roughly 500 ng total RNA using a constant-region primer and ProtoScript II reverse transcriptase. Construction of the TCRbeta libraries relied on three nested rounds of multiplex PCR, following a slightly modified ARM-PCR procedure. Each of the first two PCR rounds ran for approximately 10 cycles using multiplex TRBV1-TRBV30 forward primers together with a Cbeta reverse primer. Sample barcodes and Illumina adapters were attached in a final 25-cycle PCR using Deep VentR polymerase. Before sequencing, amplicons between 200 and 500 bp were purified from gel using a QIAquick gel extraction kit. An Illumina HiSeq 2500 was used to sequence the TCRbeta amplicons with 250-bp paired-end reads. In the original analysis: Quality trimming of reads was performed with Trimmomatic v0.33, and paired reads were merged with FLASH v1.2.11 so that full CDR3 sequences could be recovered. V, D and J germline segments were assigned to the rearranged TCRbeta sequences by MiGEC v1.2.1b. Clonotype statistics, along with Shannon-Wiener diversity indices, were calculated using VDJtools v1.0.0. Except for diversity analysis, only the 250 most abundant clonotypes of each sample were used in subsequent analyses to reduce sampling bias. TCRdb passed the public sequencing reads through fastp at Q25 and MiXCR, retaining productive beta sequences. Rows are unified per CDR3 protein, each entry keeping the most common DNA and genes. These V and J calls derive from TCRdb rather than the authors' analysis. In all, the sample holds approximately 110,000 distinct CDR3 sequences, and roughly 80% of those were seen once. Approximately 21% of the sample is held by the ten biggest clonotypes.

The specimen was liver tumor tissue from sampling region 3. Read against the paper, the sample's cell subset or site label means: tumor region T3, left-lateral pole. This clonotype originated in a man aged 35-49 years with primary liver carcinoma and hepatitis B virus infection. Recombination connected TRBV4-3 to TRBJ1-6; tentative D gene TRBD1, with 6 bases matching. For the CDR3, the sequence is CASSPGQKTPLHF. The nucleotide sequence reads as follows: TGCGCCAGCAGCCCCGGACAGAAAACACCCCTCCACTTT.